This entry is about one T cell receptor beta chain. TCRdb's copy holds only in-frame clones and misses some; the assay was immunoSEQ multiplex PCR. The sample lists a few million clones, 85% to 95% occurring once. The germline CDR1 and CDR2 sequences are ENHRY and SYGVKD. The trim removed 2 bases at V and 6 bases at J, leaving 5 bases unmatched. The length of the CDR3 is 15 residues. This specimen belongs to a study of shared clonotypes between healthy human individuals. Naive CD8 cells comprised CD45RO-negative, CCR7-positively selected cells, excluding terminally differentiated effector memory CD45RA+ cells.

V usage is TRBV10-3 and J usage is TRBJ2-2; 8 bases are shared with TRBD2. Source material: naive CD8+ T cells from PBMCs. The source is a man between 18 and 29 years old in good health. Some clones in this sample may be carry-over from other donors' samples. DNA for the CDR3: TGTGCCATCAGTGAGGAAGGACTAGCCCCCGGGGAGCTGTTTTTT. This translates into CAISEEGLAPGELFF.